The entry below describes one T cell receptor beta chain. Its matching antigen is unknown. The source of the sample is a study of T cells in localized non-small cell lung cancer. Study conclusions and caveats: Clonality of T cells reached its maximum in uninvolved adjacent lung, surpassing tumor. Owing to sequencing of a solitary tumor region, heterogeneity cannot be discounted. Detection in adjacent lung was observed for a median roughly 62 of the top 100 tumor clones. Elevated blood T cell density was associated with longer overall survival.

TCRdb's table, derived via immunoSEQ multiplex PCR, lists solely in-frame clones and lacks some. The table shows roughly 30,000 clones, with about 90% occurring only once. This clonotype originated in a woman aged 18 to 55 with stage I lung adenocarcinoma. Sequenced material: peripheral blood, taken before any cancer treatment.

In DNA form, the CDR3 reads TGTGCCGGCAAGACCGACTCCTACGAGCAGTACTTC. It translates to CAGKTDSYEQYF. The chain uses TRBV6-1 and TRBJ2-7; no reliable D call. From germline, CDR1 is MNHNS and CDR2 SASEGT. The CDR3 sequence is 12 residues long. Between the trimmed V and J ends, which lost 11 bases and 0 bases, there was a span of 11 bases.